This is a list of T cell receptor beta chains from one sample in a study of CD8+CD57+ T cells in acquired aplastic anemia. TCRdb used MiXCR to reprocess the reads, holding one entry per CDR3 protein. The repertoire holds 200,000 to 300,000 distinct CDR3 sequences, with about 44% as singletons. Material: sorted CD4+, CD8+, or CD8+CD57+ T cells (not recorded which) from PBMCs. These receptors originate from a human donor with aplastic anemia. CDR3s include the opening cysteine and the closing phenylalanine or tryptophan. A D gene is named only where the DNA matches it firmly. Only some rows state a clone size, as once, few, many or a class for expanded clones.

V gene,clone size,D gene,J gene,CDR3 protein,CDR3 DNA
TRBV6-4,many,TRBD2,TRBJ2-1,CASSDSSGGANEQFF,TGTGCCAGCAGTGACTCTAGCGGGGGGGCCAATGAGCAGTTCTTC
TRBV6-2/TRBV6-3,.,.,TRBJ1-1,CASISPNTEAFF,TGTGCCAGCATCTCACCGAACACTGAAGCTTTCTTT
TRBV7-9,many,TRBD1,TRBJ2-1,CASSSGQGEQFF,TGTGCCAGCAGCTCGGGACAGGGCGAGCAGTTCTTC
TRBV7-9,many,.,TRBJ1-2,CASSFRLLYGYTF,TGTGCCAGCAGCTTTCGGCTACTCTATGGCTACACCTTC
TRBV29-1,few,.,TRBJ1-1,CSGQTTSGTEAFF,TGCAGCGGACAAACCACTTCGGGCACTGAAGCTTTCTTT
TRBV30,.,.,TRBJ2-7,CAWSVGVGSYEQYF,TGTGCCTGGAGTGTTGGGGTAGGCTCCTACGAGCAGTACTTC
TRBV7-9,many,TRBD1,TRBJ1-1,CASSLTGGNTEAFF,TGTGCCAGCAGCTTAACAGGGGGGAACACTGAAGCTTTCTTT
TRBV10-3,.,.,TRBJ1-6,CAISESSSGTNSPLHF,TGTGCCATCAGTGAGTCGTCTTCAGGGACTAATTCACCCCTCCACTTT
TRBV27,.,.,TRBJ2-3,CASSSFSEGSDTQYF,TGTGCCAGCAGTTCCTTTAGCGAGGGGTCGGATACGCAGTATTTT
TRBV6-4,.,TRBD2,TRBJ2-3,CASSDEGLAGPTDTQYF,TGTGCCAGCAGTGACGAAGGACTAGCGGGACCCACAGATACGCAGTATTTT
TRBV10-3,.,.,TRBJ1-2,CAVSGARGLGYTF,TGTGCCGTCAGCGGAGCGAGGGGACTTGGCTACACCTTC
TRBV7-8,many,.,TRBJ2-2,CASSWNTGELFF,TGTGCCAGCAGCTGGAACACCGGGGAGCTGTTTTTT
TRBV15,.,.,TRBJ1-4,CATSRVGALGEKLFF,TGTGCCACCAGCAGAGTTGGGGCGTTAGGGGAAAAACTGTTTTTT
TRBV9,many,.,TRBJ1-4,CASSIQGDFKKLFF,TGTGCCAGCAGTATACAGGGAGATTTTAAAAAACTGTTTTTT
TRBV19,.,TRBD1,TRBJ1-2,CASSTGQGSNYGYTF,TGTGCCAGTAGTACCGGACAGGGCTCTAACTATGGCTACACCTTC
TRBV10-3,.,.,TRBJ2-3,CASSESDSRDTQYF,TGTGCCAGCAGTGAATCTGACAGCAGGGATACGCAGTATTTT
TRBV24-1,once,TRBD1,TRBJ2-5,CATSSGQGETQYF,TGTGCCACCAGTTCAGGACAGGGAGAGACCCAGTACTTC
TRBV3-1,.,TRBD2,TRBJ2-5,CASSQAFERGAGETQYF,TGTGCCAGCAGCCAAGCGTTTGAGCGGGGGGCGGGAGAGACCCAGTACTTC
TRBV2,many,.,TRBJ2-7,CASSTPDLPTQYEQYF,TGTGCCAGCAGTACCCCGGACCTCCCCACACAATACGAGCAGTACTTC
TRBV7-2,.,.,TRBJ2-1,CASSLFPSDEQFF,TGTGCCAGCAGCTTATTCCCCTCGGATGAGCAGTTCTTC
TRBV28,.,TRBD1,TRBJ2-7,CASSPRTGDYEQYF,TGTGCCAGCAGTCCCCGGACAGGGGACTACGAGCAGTACTTC
TRBV29-1,many,TRBD1,TRBJ2-7,CSVVSRGYEQYF,TGCAGCGTTGTCTCCAGGGGGTACGAGCAGTACTTC
TRBV12-3/TRBV12-4,few,TRBD2,TRBJ2-1,CASSPGTSGSLATEQFF,TGTGCCAGCAGTCCCGGGACTAGCGGGAGCCTTGCGACTGAGCAGTTCTTC
TRBV25-1,.,.,TRBJ2-3,CASSPTRDTQYF,TGTGCCAGCAGTCCGACTAGAGATACGCAGTATTTT
TRBV4-1,many,TRBD2,TRBJ2-7,CASSHLAGSSYEQYF,TGCGCCAGCAGCCACCTAGCGGGTAGCTCCTACGAGCAGTACTTC
TRBV20-1,many,TRBD2,TRBJ2-7,CSARDFELAGGLPYEQYF,TGCAGTGCTAGGGATTTTGAGCTAGCGGGAGGTCTCCCCTACGAGCAGTACTTC
TRBV24-1,.,TRBD1,TRBJ1-2,CATRDLRQGVNYGYTF,TGTGCCACCAGGGATTTGCGACAGGGAGTTAACTATGGCTACACCTTC
TRBV7-9,.,.,TRBJ2-5,CASCGVISGVTETQYF,TGTGCCAGCTGTGGGGTTATTAGTGGGGTTACGGAGACCCAGTACTTC
TRBV15,.,.,TRBJ1-1,CATSRDRFVYTEAFF,TGTGCCACCAGCAGAGACAGGTTCGTTTACACTGAAGCTTTCTTT
TRBV2,few,.,TRBJ2-3,CARQGRDTQYF,TGTGCCAGACAGGGTCGGGATACGCAGTATTTT
TRBV15,.,.,TRBJ2-2,CATGTPSTGELFF,TGTGCCACCGGCACTCCTAGCACCGGGGAGCTGTTTTTT
TRBV6-6,.,.,TRBJ1-2,CASTPKWANHGYTF,TGTGCCAGCACCCCCAAGTGGGCTAACCATGGCTACACCTTC
TRBV6-1,many,.,TRBJ2-7,CASTNLEGGPYYEQYF,TGTGCCAGCACCAACCTTGAGGGAGGACCGTACTACGAGCAGTACTTC
TRBV15,many,.,TRBJ1-5,CATSGWTREGVGNQPQHF,TGTGCCACCAGCGGGTGGACAAGGGAGGGTGTAGGCAATCAGCCCCAGCATTTT
TRBV24-1,.,.,TRBJ1-3,CATSDGPGNTIYF,TGTGCCACCAGTGACGGGCCTGGAAACACCATATATTTT
TRBV20-1,.,TRBD1,TRBJ1-5,CSARANDRGLYGYQPRHF,TGCAGTGCTAGGGCAAACGACAGGGGGCTGTATGGGTACCAGCCCCGGCATTTT
TRBV11-2,many,.,TRBJ2-3,CASSDQHSTDTQYF,TGTGCCAGCAGCGATCAGCACAGCACAGATACGCAGTATTTT
TRBV20-1,few,.,TRBJ1-1,CSAPPRVNTEAFF,TGCAGTGCTCCCCCCAGGGTAAACACTGAAGCTTTCTTT
TRBV7-2,.,.,TRBJ1-1,CASSTTTATEAFF,TGTGCCAGCAGCACGACTACAGCCACTGAAGCTTTCTTT
TRBV20-1,.,.,TRBJ2-4,CSAKGDIQYF,TGCAGTGCTAAGGGGGACATTCAGTACTTC
TRBV7-9,many,.,TRBJ2-7,CASSLQEGYPYEQYF,TGTGCCAGCAGCTTACAAGAGGGGTACCCCTACGAGCAGTACTTC
TRBV7-9,many,.,TRBJ2-2,CASSLAAGGTGELFF,TGTGCCAGCAGCTTAGCCGCGGGCGGTACCGGGGAGCTGTTTTTT
TRBV2,.,TRBD1,TRBJ1-5,CASTRTGVNGPQHF,TGTGCCAGCACCCGGACAGGGGTGAACGGGCCCCAGCATTTT
TRBV7-2,.,.,TRBJ2-5,CASSLGRMQPKETQYF,TGTGCCAGCAGCTTGGGGAGGATGCAACCCAAAGAGACCCAGTACTTC
TRBV7-2,.,TRBD1,TRBJ2-5,CASSFETGKETQYF,TGTGCCAGCAGCTTCGAGACAGGGAAAGAGACCCAGTACTTC
TRBV2,.,.,TRBJ1-5,CASRGGVNQPQHF,TGTGCCAGCAGGGGTGGCGTTAATCAGCCCCAGCATTTT
TRBV15,.,.,TRBJ1-1,CATSRPQGLDTEAFF,TGTGCCACCAGCAGACCTCAGGGGTTGGACACTGAAGCTTTCTTT
TRBV7-8,.,.,TRBJ1-1,CASRYEIFGITEAFF,TGTGCCAGCAGATACGAAATCTTTGGAATCACTGAAGCTTTCTTT
TRBV2,once,.,TRBJ1-1,CASRPGPNTEAFF,TGTGCCAGCAGGCCTGGGCCGAACACTGAAGCTTTCTTT